A selection of T cell receptor beta chains follows, all from one sample in a study of blood T cell repertoires in COVID-19. The assay was immunoSEQ multiplex PCR, and TCRdb's table has in-frame clones only and misses some. The data show 250,000 to 300,000 clones, about 73% seen once. What was sequenced was peripheral blood. These receptors were obtained from a woman over 75 with acute or convalescent COVID-19. Both conserved end residues are part of each CDR3. Each record gives: V gene, J gene, CDR3 length, D gene, CDR3 protein. D genes are given only for firm matches.

TRBV7-2,TRBJ2-3,17,TRBD2,CASSIRSLAGPFGTQYF
TRBV7-2,TRBJ2-7,15,TRBD2,CASSLEASGPYEQYF
TRBV5-1,TRBJ2-5,12,TRBD1,CASSQDRETQYF
TRBV4-1,TRBJ1-1,14,.,CASSQDPGASEAFF
TRBV18,TRBJ2-5,14,TRBD1,CASSGQGPRETQYF
TRBV9,TRBJ2-3,15,.,CASSEQGLGTDTQYF
TRBV6-6,TRBJ2-1,13,TRBD1,CASSYFSGQGKFF
TRBV28,TRBJ1-3,16,TRBD1,CASSSPLGQGPNTIYF
TRBV6-5,TRBJ1-6,15,.,CASSLGPGVNSPLHF
TRBV5-6,TRBJ1-6,16,.,CASSLVGGRWDSPLHF
TRBV19,TRBJ1-4,14,.,CASSVDRPYEKLFF
TRBV6-5,TRBJ2-1,16,TRBD2,CASSYQLAGASNEQFF
TRBV6-5,TRBJ2-6,15,.,CASSYVGSGANVLTF
TRBV28,TRBJ2-7,15,TRBD2,CASSGASGHSYEQYF
TRBV12-3/TRBV12-4,TRBJ1-2,13,TRBD1,CASTPRGVYGYTF
TRBV2,TRBJ1-6,13,TRBD1,CASTGQGNSPLHF
TRBV19,TRBJ2-2,14,TRBD1,CASSIMRGPGELFF
TRBV10-2,TRBJ2-7,14,.,CASRLRESSYEQYF
TRBV30,TRBJ2-7,15,TRBD2,CAWSPGLAGSYEQYF
TRBV6-5,TRBJ2-2,15,TRBD1,CASSYGTGKRRELFF
TRBV19,TRBJ2-7,16,.,CASSIQGSGRTYEQYF
TRBV20-1,TRBJ1-2,13,.,CSASRGRGYGYTF
TRBV10-3,TRBJ1-5,13,.,CAIAGNSNQPQHF
TRBV6-5,TRBJ2-1,14,TRBD1,CASRSSTGSNEQFF
TRBV10-3,TRBJ2-2,15,TRBD1,CAISRTGSDTGELFF
TRBV6-5,TRBJ1-4,15,TRBD1,CASSYQPGTGGKLFF
TRBV29-1,TRBJ2-1,13,TRBD2,CSVRQSGGDEQFF
TRBV19,TRBJ2-3,15,TRBD2,CASSITAGGRDTQYF
TRBV28,TRBJ1-5,15,TRBD1,CASSLGTGSSQPQHF
TRBV5-1,TRBJ2-3,13,TRBD1,CASSLDQGVAQYF
TRBV18,TRBJ1-3,14,TRBD1,CASSPFTGENTIYF
TRBV24-1,TRBJ2-1,15,TRBD1,CATSDSGQVHNEQFF